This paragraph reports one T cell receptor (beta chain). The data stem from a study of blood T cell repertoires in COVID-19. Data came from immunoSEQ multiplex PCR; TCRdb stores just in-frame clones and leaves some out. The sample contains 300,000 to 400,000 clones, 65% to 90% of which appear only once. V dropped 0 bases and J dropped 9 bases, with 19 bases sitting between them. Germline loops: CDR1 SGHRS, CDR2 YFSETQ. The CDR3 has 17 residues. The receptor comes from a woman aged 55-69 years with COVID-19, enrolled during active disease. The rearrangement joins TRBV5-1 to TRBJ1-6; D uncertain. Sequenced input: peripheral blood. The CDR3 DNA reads TGCGCCAGCAGCTTGGTGGGTGGGGAGGCGATAAGTTCACCCCTCCACTTT. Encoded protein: CASSLVGGEAISSPLHF. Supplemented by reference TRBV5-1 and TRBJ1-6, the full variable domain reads KAGVTQTPRYLIKTRGQQVTLSCSPISGHRSVSWYQQTPGQGLQFLFEYFSETQRNKGNFPGRFSGRQFSNSRSEMNVSTLELGDSALYLCASSLVGGEAISSPLHFGNGTRLTVT.